These 3 T cell receptor beta chains came from one sample sequenced in a study of blood T cell repertoires in COVID-19. The method was immunoSEQ multiplex PCR; TCRdb's version includes in-frame clones alone and lacks a portion of them. The sample consists of more than 45,000 clones, 85% to 90% of them appearing once. Sequenced input: peripheral blood. All receptors derive from a man in his 70s with acute or convalescent COVID-19.

This clone has a handful of counts. The rearrangement uses TRBV5-4 and TRBJ2-2; TRBD1 agrees at 8 bases. Losses at the gene ends were 4 bases for V and 4 bases for J; bases not matched to a gene: 3. CDR3 size: 14 residues. Germline lookup yields CDR1 SGHNT and CDR2 YYREEE (reference sequence). The CDR3 DNA sequence: TGTGCCAGCAGCGGACAGGGTTCCACCGGGGAGCTGTTTTTT. Encoded protein: CASSGQGSTGELFF.

This chain connects TRBV19 to TRBJ1-1; perhaps TRBD1 as D (5 bases). The germline gives CDR1 LNHDA, CDR2 SQIVND (reference sequence). The germline V and J ends were trimmed by 5 bases and 1 base, with 11 bases remaining between them. The CDR3 runs 14 residues. In nucleotides, the CDR3 is TGTGCCAGTAGTTTACTACAGGAGAACACTGAAGCTTTCTTT. Translated: CASSLLQENTEAFF.

In its sample, this clone ranks as medium-sized (0.01 to 0.1%). The chain recombines TRBV7-2 with TRBJ2-5; TRBD2 matches at 10 bases. CDR3 size: 15 residues. Germline CDR1 is SGHTA and CDR2 is FQGNSA. J gave up 5 bases and V 3 bases, and 6 bases lay outside the gene matches. As DNA, the CDR3 is TGTGCCAGCAGCTTTATTAGCGGGGGGAGGGAGACCCAGTACTTC. Protein: CASSFISGGRETQYF.